This passage covers 2 T cell receptor beta chains from one sample sequenced in a study of cytomegalovirus exposure and HLA in healthy donors. PCR primers comprised 60 Vbeta and 13 Jbeta primers. Using immunoSEQ multiplex PCR, the repertoire was profiled, and TCRdb retains in-frame clones only, with some absent. This table has fewer than 200,000 clones, approximately 82% appearing once. Sequencing was performed on PBMCs. The receptors derive from a male donor in good health and CMV-seronegative.

This clone occurred once. A junction end diverges from the germline sequence, so it may reflect a read error. The CDR3 DNA sequence: TGTGCCAGCAGTGACTTCTGGGGAGGCAGCTCCTTCTTC. Its translation: CASSDFWGGSSFF. This sequence joins TRBV25-1 and TRBJ2-7; D perhaps matches TRBD2 (6 bases). The germline V gene encodes CDR1 MGHDK and CDR2 SYGVNS. There are 13 residues in the CDR3.

The chain couples TRBV6-1 to TRBJ2-1, with 10 bases matching TRBD2. This CDR3 contains 14 residues. With V trimmed by 11 bases and J by 7 bases, 11 bases remained unmatched. Looked up from germline, CDR1 is MNHNS and CDR2 is SASEGT. The CDR3 nucleotides read TGTGCCGGGACCAATAGCGGGAGGACAAATGAGCAGTTCTTC. Protein product: CAGTNSGRTNEQFF.